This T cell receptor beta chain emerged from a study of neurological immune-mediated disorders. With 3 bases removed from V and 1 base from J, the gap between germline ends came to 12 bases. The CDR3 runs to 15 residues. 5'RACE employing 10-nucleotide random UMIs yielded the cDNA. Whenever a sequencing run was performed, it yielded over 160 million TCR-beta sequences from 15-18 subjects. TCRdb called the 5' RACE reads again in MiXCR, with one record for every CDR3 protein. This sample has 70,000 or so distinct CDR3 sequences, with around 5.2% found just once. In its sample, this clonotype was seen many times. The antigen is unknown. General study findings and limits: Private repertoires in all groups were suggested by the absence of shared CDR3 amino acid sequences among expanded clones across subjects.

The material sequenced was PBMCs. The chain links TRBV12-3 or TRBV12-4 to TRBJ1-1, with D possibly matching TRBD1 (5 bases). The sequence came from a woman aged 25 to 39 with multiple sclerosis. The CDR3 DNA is TGTGCCAGCAGTTTTAACAGGCAAGCGAACACTGAAGCTTTCTTT. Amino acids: CASSFNRQANTEAFF.